A single sample gave rise to the 5 T cell receptor beta chains below, sequenced in a study of OX40 agonist ivuxolimab in advanced cancers. Produced via immunoSEQ multiplex PCR; TCRdb's table is partial and in-frame only. Of some 70,000 clones in the sample, roughly 90% were seen once. The sequenced sample was CD4+ or CD8+ T cells sorted from blood, obtained in a trial of the OX40 agonist ivuxolimab. Receptor source: an adult with an advanced solid tumor such as melanoma, head and neck, liver or kidney cancer.

This clone showed up just a few times. This chain joins TRBV6-1 and TRBJ1-1, with D hard to call. Germline CDR1 reads MNHNS; CDR2 reads SASEGT. Deletions cut 6 bases from V and 1 base from J, with 15 bases between. The CDR3 runs to 15 residues. CDR3 nucleotide sequence: TGTGCCAGCAGGAGACCGCAGCCTCCGAACACTGAAGCTTTCTTT. Amino acid sequence: CASRRPQPPNTEAFF.

The count of this clone is one. V gene TRBV5-1 combines with J gene TRBJ1-1; D might be TRBD1 (5 bases). Per the germline V gene, CDR1 is SGHRS and CDR2 is YFSETQ. Trimming took 4 bases from V and 4 from J, leaving 14 bases between them. This CDR3 comprises 14 residues. CDR3 sequence reads: CASSPQGWGTEAFF. The CDR3, as DNA: TGCGCCAGCAGCCCTCAGGGATGGGGCACTGAAGCTTTCTTT.

V gene TRBV28 combines with J gene TRBJ1-1; 8 nucleotides align to TRBD1. This CDR3 contains 14 residues. The junction had 12 bases not matched to a gene; V was cut back by 3 bases and J by 12 bases. The germline V gene encodes CDR1 MDHEN and CDR2 SYDVKM. The CDR3 DNA follows: TGTGCCAGCAGTTTTAGTGATACAGGGGGTACACCTTTCTTT. This codes for CASSFSDTGGTPFF.

This clone was observed once. J is TRBJ1-1 and V is TRBV25-1; D not certain. CDR1 MGHDK and CDR2 SYGVNS come from the germline V gene. This CDR3 is 14 amino acids long. V lost 1 base, J lost 8 bases, and 14 bases lay in between. The CDR3 DNA is TGTGCCAGCAGTGAATCCCTTTTTAGTGCGGAAGCTTTCTTT. Protein: CASSESLFSAEAFF.

The V and J genes are TRBV9 and TRBJ2-3; either TRBD1 or TRBD2 may supply D (6 bases each). The CDR3 covers 17 residues. CDR1 and CDR2 from the germline V gene are SGDLS and YYNGEE. V was clipped by 4 bases and J by 1 base, with 19 bases between them. The CDR3 coding sequence is TGTGCCAGCAGCCCTCGGGGATCGAGGGGGGGCACAGATACGCAGTATTTT. Translating gives CASSPRGSRGGTDTQYF.